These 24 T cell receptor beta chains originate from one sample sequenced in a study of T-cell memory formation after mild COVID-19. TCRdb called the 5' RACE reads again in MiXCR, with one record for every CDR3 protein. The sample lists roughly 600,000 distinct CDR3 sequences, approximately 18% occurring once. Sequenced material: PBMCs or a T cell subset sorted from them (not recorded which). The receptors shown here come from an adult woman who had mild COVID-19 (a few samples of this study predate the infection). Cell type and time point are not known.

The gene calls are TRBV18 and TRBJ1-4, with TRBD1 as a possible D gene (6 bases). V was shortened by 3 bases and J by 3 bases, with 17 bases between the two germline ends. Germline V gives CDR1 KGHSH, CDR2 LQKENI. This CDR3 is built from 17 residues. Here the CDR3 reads CASSPPTMRGANEKLFF. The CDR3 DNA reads TGTGCCAGCTCACCGCCGACGATGAGGGGGGCTAATGAAAAACTGTTTTTT.

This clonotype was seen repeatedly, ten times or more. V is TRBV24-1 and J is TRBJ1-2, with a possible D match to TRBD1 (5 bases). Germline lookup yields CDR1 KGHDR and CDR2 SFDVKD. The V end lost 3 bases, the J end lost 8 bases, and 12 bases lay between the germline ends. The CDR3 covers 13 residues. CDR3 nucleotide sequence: TGTGCCACCAGTGATCCAAACCGGGACGGCTACACCTTC. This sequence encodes CATSDPNRDGYTF.

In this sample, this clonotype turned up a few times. CDR3 sequence: CASSLGPNFISYEQYF. DNA of the CDR3: TGTGCCAGCAGCTTAGGTCCCAACTTCATCTCCTACGAGCAGTACTTC. V gene TRBV7-2 combines with J gene TRBJ2-7; no clear D. Germline values: CDR1 SGHTA, CDR2 FQGNSA. The CDR3 contains 16 residues. The V end lost 1 base, the J end lost 0 bases, and 13 bases lay between the germline ends.

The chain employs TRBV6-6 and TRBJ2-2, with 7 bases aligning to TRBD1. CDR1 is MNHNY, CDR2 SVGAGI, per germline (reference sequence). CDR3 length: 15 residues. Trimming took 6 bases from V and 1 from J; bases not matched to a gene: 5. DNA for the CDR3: TGTGCCAGCAGAGGACAGGTCTGGAACACCGGGGAGCTGTTTTTT. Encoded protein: CASRGQVWNTGELFF.

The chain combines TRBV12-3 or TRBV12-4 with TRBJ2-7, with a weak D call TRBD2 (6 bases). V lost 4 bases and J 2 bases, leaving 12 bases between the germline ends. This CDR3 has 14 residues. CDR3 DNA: TGTGCCAGCAGTTCCCGGGACTCCGCCTACGAGCAGTACTTC. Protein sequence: CASSSRDSAYEQYF.

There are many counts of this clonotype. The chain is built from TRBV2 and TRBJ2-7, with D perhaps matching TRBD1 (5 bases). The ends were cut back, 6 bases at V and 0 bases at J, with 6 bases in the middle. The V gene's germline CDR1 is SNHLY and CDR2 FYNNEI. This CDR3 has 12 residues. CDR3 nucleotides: TGTGCCAGCAGGACAGTCTCCTACGAGCAGTACTTC. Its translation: CASRTVSYEQYF. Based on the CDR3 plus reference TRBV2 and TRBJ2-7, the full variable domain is EPEVTQTPSHQVTQMGQEVILRCVPISNHLYFYWYRQILGQKVEFLVSFYNNEISEKSEIFDDQFSVERPDGSNFTLKIRSTKLEDSAMYFCASRTVSYEQYFGPGTRLTVT.

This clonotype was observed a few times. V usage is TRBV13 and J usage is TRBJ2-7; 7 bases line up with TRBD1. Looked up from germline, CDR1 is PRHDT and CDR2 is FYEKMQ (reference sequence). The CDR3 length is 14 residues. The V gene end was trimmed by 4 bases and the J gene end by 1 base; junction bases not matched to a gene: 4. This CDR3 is CASSSWDSSYEQYF. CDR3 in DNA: TGTGCCAGCAGCTCCTGGGACAGTTCCTACGAGCAGTACTTC.

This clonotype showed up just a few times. CDR3 bases: TGTGCCAGCAGTGACCCCTCGGCGGTTCAGACCTACGAGCAGTACTTC. Its translation is CASSDPSAVQTYEQYF. The chain is built from TRBV25-1 and TRBJ2-7; D not certain. V was shortened by 3 bases and J by 2 bases, with 17 bases between the two germline ends. The CDR3 has 16 amino acids. CDR1 is MGHDK and CDR2 is SYGVNS in the germline V gene.

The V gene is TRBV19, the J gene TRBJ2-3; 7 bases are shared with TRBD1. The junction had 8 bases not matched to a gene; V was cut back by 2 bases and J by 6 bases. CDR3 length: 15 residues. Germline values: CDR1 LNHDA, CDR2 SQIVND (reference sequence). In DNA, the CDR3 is TGTGCCAGTAGTATAAACCCAGGGGGTGGCGATACGCAGTATTTT. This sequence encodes CASSINPGGGDTQYF.

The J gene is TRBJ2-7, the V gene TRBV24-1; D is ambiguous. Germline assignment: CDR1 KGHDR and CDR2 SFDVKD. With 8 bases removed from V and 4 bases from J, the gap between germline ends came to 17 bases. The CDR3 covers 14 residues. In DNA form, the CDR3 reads TGTGCCACCAACCGGGCCCACTCGGATTACGAGCAGTACTTC. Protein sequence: CATNRAHSDYEQYF.

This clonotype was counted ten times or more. The CDR3 spells CASSPAGRDTQYF. DNA of the CDR3: TGTGCCAGCAGCCCGGCGGGGAGGGATACGCAGTATTTT. The chain has TRBV6-6 and TRBJ2-3, with TRBD2 as a possible D gene (6 bases). Germline V gene sequence: CDR1 MNHNY, CDR2 SVGAGI (reference sequence). The CDR3 contains 13 residues. V was shortened by 6 bases and J by 6 bases, with 13 bases between the two germline ends.

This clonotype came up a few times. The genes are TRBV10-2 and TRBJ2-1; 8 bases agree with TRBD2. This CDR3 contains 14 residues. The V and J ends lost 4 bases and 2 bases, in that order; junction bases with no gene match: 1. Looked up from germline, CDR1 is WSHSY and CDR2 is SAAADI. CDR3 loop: CASSAGGTYNEQFF. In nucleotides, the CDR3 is TGCGCCAGCAGTGCGGGGGGGACCTACAATGAGCAGTTCTTC.

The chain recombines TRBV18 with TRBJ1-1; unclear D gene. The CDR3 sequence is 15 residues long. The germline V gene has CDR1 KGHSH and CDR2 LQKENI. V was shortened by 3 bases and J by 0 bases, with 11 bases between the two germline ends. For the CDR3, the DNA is TGTGCCAGCTCACCCCCGACTGGTTTGAACACTGAAGCTTTCTTT. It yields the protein CASSPPTGLNTEAFF.

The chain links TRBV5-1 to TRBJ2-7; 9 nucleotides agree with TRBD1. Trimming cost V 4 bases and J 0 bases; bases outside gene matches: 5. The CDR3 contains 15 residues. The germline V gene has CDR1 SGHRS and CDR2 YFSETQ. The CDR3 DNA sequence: TGCGCCAGCAGCAAGGGGACAGGGAACTCCTACGAGCAGTACTTC. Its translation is CASSKGTGNSYEQYF.

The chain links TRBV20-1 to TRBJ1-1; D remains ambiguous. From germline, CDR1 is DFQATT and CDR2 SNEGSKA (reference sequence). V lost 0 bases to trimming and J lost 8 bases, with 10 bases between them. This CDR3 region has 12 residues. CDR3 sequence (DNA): TGCAGTGCTAGAGATCGGGCCGCCGAAGCTTTCTTT. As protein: CSARDRAAEAFF.

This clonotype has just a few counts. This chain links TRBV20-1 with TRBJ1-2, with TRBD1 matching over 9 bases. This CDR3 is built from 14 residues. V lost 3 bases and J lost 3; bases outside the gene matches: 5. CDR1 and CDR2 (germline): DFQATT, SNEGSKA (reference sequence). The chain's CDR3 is CSARTGGFDYGYTF. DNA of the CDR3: TGCAGTGCTAGGACAGGGGGGTTTGACTATGGCTACACCTTC.

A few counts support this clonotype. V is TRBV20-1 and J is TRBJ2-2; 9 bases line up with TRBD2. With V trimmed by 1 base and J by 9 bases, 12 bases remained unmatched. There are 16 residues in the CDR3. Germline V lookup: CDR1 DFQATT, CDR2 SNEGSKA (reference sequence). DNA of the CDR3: TGCAGTGCTAGAGGTGAACTAGCGGGCCGGTCCCGGGAGCTGTTTTTT. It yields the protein CSARGELAGRSRELFF.

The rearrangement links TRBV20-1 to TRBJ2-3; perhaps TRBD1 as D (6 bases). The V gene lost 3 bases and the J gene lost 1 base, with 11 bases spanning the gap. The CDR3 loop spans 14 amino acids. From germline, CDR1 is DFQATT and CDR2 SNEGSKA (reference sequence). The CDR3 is CSASWGPGTDTQYF. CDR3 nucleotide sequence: TGCAGTGCTAGTTGGGGGCCTGGCACAGATACGCAGTATTTT.

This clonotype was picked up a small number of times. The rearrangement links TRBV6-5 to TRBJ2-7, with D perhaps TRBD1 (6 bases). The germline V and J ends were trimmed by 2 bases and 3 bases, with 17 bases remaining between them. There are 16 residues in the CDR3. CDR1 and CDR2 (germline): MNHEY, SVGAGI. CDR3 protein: CASSYGGTWGYYEQYF. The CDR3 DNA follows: TGTGCCAGCAGTTACGGGGGCACATGGGGGTACTACGAGCAGTACTTC.

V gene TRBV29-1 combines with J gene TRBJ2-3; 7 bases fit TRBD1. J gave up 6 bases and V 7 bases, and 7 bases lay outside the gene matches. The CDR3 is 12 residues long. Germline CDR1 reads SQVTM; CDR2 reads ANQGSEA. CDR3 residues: CSGETGADTQYF. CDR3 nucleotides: TGCAGCGGGGAAACAGGGGCGGATACGCAGTATTTT.

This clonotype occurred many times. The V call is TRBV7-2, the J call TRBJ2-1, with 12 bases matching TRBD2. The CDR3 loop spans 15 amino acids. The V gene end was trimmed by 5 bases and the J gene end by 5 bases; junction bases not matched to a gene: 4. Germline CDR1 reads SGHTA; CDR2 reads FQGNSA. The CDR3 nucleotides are TGTGCCAGCAGCCCCGGACTAGCGGGGAACAATGAGCAGTTCTTC. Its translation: CASSPGLAGNNEQFF.

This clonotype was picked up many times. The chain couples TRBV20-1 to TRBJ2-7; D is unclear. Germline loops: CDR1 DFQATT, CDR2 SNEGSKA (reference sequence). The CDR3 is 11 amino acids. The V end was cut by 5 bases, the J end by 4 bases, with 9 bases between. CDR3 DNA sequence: TGCAGTGCTTATTTCCGTTACGAGCAGTACTTC. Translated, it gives CSAYFRYEQYF.

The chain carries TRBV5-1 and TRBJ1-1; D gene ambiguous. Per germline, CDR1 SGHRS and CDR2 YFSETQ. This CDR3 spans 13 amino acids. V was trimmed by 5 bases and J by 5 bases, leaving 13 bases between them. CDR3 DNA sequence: TGCGCCAGCAGGGTAGCGCCTCCAACTGAAGCTTTCTTT. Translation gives CASRVAPPTEAFF.

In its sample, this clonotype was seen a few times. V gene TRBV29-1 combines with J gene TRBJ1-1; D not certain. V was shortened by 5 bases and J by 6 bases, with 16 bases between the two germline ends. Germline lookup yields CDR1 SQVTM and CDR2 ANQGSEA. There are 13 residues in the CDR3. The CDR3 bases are TGCAGCGTTCGACCTCCAGGTCTCCCTGAAGCTTTCTTT. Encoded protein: CSVRPPGLPEAFF. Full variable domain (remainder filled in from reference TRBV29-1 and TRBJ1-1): SAVISQKPSRDICQRGTSLTIQCQVDSQVTMMFWYRQQPGQSLTLIATANQGSEATYESGFVIDKFPISRPNLTFSTLTVSNMSPEDSSIYLCSVRPPGLPEAFFGQGTRLTVV.